This is a list of T cell receptor beta chains from one sample in a study of Ad26.COV2.S vaccination and SARS-CoV-2 variants. Assay used: immunoSEQ multiplex PCR; TCRdb lists only in-frame clones, some missing. The profile shows 380,000 or so clones, 80% to 90% of them singletons. The sample here was peripheral blood, taken in a trial of Ad26.COV2.S vaccine versus placebo. The receptors here all came from a person aged 18 to 59 who received the Ad26.COV2.S COVID-19 vaccine or a placebo. CDR3s include the opening cysteine and the closing phenylalanine or tryptophan. A D gene is named only where the DNA matches it firmly. Expanded clones get a size class; other rows say once, few or many, or leave the size out.

CDR3 DNA,CDR3 protein,V gene,clone size,J gene,D gene
TGTGCCAGCACACCGGGACAGGGCCCTAATTCACCCCTCCACTTT,CASTPGQGPNSPLHF,TRBV28,NA,TRBJ1-6,TRBD1
TGCGCCAGCAGCCGTCGGGCGGGACAAGACACCGGGGAGCTGTTTTTT,CASSRRAGQDTGELFF,TRBV5-1,NA,TRBJ2-2,NA
TGCGCCAGCACCCTCTCGGGAGGGGCTGGGACCCAGTACTTC,CASTLSGGAGTQYF,TRBV5-1,NA,TRBJ2-5,TRBD2
TGTGCCTGGGGCTCACGGGCAGGGGGTAAGCAGTACTTC,CAWGSRAGGKQYF,TRBV30,NA,TRBJ2-7,TRBD1
TGCAGCGTTCGGGGCGGAGGGGTACCCGGAAACACCATATATTTT,CSVRGGGVPGNTIYF,TRBV29-1,NA,TRBJ1-3,NA
TGTGCCAGCAGTTGGGACAGACTTACCGGGGAGCTGTTTTTT,CASSWDRLTGELFF,TRBV6-5,NA,TRBJ2-2,TRBD1
TGTGCCAGCAGTTTTAGGAGACCCGGGAACACTGAAGCTTTCTTT,CASSFRRPGNTEAFF,TRBV28,NA,TRBJ1-1,NA
TGCGCCAGCAGCTTGGGCCTGGACAGCCCGGCAAATTATGGCTACACCTTC,CASSLGLDSPANYGYTF,TRBV5-1,NA,TRBJ1-2,NA
TGTGCCAGTAGTATGGGACTGTCCTACGAGCAGTACTTC,CASSMGLSYEQYF,TRBV19,NA,TRBJ2-7,NA
TGTGCCAGCAGTGACGAGCTACCGAACACTGAAGCTTTCTTT,CASSDELPNTEAFF,TRBV6-4,NA,TRBJ1-1,NA
TGTGCCAGCACCCTTCTCGGGACAGGGCCTAATTCACCCCTCCACTTT,CASTLLGTGPNSPLHF,TRBV7-9,NA,TRBJ1-6,TRBD1
TGTGCCAGCAGTAAAAGTAGGGAACTGGGGACAGGGGGCACTGAAGCTTTCTTT,CASSKSRELGTGGTEAFF,TRBV7-9,once,TRBJ1-1,TRBD1
TGTGCCAGCAGTCTCCCAGGAAACACCATATATTTT,CASSLPGNTIYF,TRBV6-5,NA,TRBJ1-3,NA
TGTGCCAGCAGGAACACAGATACGCAGTATTTT,CASRNTDTQYF,TRBV28,NA,TRBJ2-3,NA
TGTGCCAGTACCCTACTTACTGGACGGATTGAAGCTTTCTTT,CASTLLTGRIEAFF,TRBV19,NA,TRBJ1-1,NA
TGTGCCAGCAGCCAAGGTCCGGTGGCCTATGGCTACACCTTC,CASSQGPVAYGYTF,TRBV3-1/TRBV3-2,once,TRBJ1-2,NA
TGTGCCTGGAGTGTGGTATTGGGAGCCCTGGAAGCTTTCTTT,CAWSVVLGALEAFF,TRBV30,NA,TRBJ1-1,NA
TGTGCCAGCAGCCCCTTCCCCAGCGCTGACTCCTACGAGCAGTACTTC,CASSPFPSADSYEQYF,TRBV11-2,NA,TRBJ2-7,NA
TGTGCCAGCAGCTCAGGCGGGAGGGTGCCCTACGAGCAGTACTTC,CASSSGGRVPYEQYF,TRBV7-9,NA,TRBJ2-7,TRBD2
TGTGCCAGCAGCCAACCTGACAGGGGGAATAGCTACACCTTC,CASSQPDRGNSYTF,TRBV3-1/TRBV3-2,NA,TRBJ1-2,TRBD1
TGTGCCAGCAGCCTGGACGGAGCCTATGGCTACACCTTC,CASSLDGAYGYTF,TRBV6-5,NA,TRBJ1-2,NA
TGCAGTGCTAGAGAGATCACTGAAGCTTTCTTT,CSAREITEAFF,TRBV20-1,NA,TRBJ1-1,NA
TGCGCCAGCAGCCCGACAGGCCCGGGACAAGGCTACACCTTC,CASSPTGPGQGYTF,TRBV4-1,NA,TRBJ1-2,NA
TGTGCCAGCAGCCAAGATGGTAACTTAGCAAATCAGCCCCAGCATTTT,CASSQDGNLANQPQHF,TRBV3-1/TRBV3-2,NA,TRBJ1-5,NA
TGCGCCAGCAGTCCTAGACAGCCCCAGCATTTT,CASSPRQPQHF,TRBV23-1,NA,TRBJ1-5,NA
TGTGCCAGCAGGTTTGGGGGGGAGACTGAAGCTTTCTTT,CASRFGGETEAFF,TRBV7-6,NA,TRBJ1-1,NA
TGTGCCAGCAGCTTAGTCTACCTAGCTTTCCACGAGCAGTACTTC,CASSLVYLAFHEQYF,TRBV11-2,NA,TRBJ2-7,NA
TGCGCCAGCAGCCCGAGGACGGATGCAAGCTCTGGAAACACCATATATTTT,CASSPRTDASSGNTIYF,TRBV5-1,NA,TRBJ1-3,NA
TGTGCCAGCAGTCTATATAGGGAAACTGAAGCTTTCTTT,CASSLYRETEAFF,TRBV12-3/TRBV12-4,once,TRBJ1-1,NA
TGTGCCAGTAGTACCGGTGGGAACTATGGCTACACCTTC,CASSTGGNYGYTF,TRBV19,NA,TRBJ1-2,NA
TGCAGCGTTGAAGAGGGCAGGTACACCTTC,CSVEEGRYTF,TRBV29-1,NA,TRBJ1-2,NA
TGTGCCAGCAGCTTTAGACAGAACACTGAAGCTTTCTTT,CASSFRQNTEAFF,TRBV5-4,once,TRBJ1-1,NA
TGTGCCAGCAGCGGCAGGTCAATCGCCGGGGAGCTGTTTTTT,CASSGRSIAGELFF,TRBV25-1,once,TRBJ2-2,NA
TGTGCCAGCACCTCGGGGATTGGGGAAGAAAAACTGTTTTTT,CASTSGIGEEKLFF,TRBV2,NA,TRBJ1-4,NA
TGTGCCAGTACCCCTCAGGGAGGCAATCAGCCCCAGCATTTT,CASTPQGGNQPQHF,TRBV19,NA,TRBJ1-5,NA
TGTGCCAGCAGCGCCGGGACTAACTTTCCTGGAAACACCATATATTTT,CASSAGTNFPGNTIYF,TRBV7-6,NA,TRBJ1-3,NA
TGCGCCAGCGGTAATTCGCGGGGGCCGCAAGAGACCCAGTACTTC,CASGNSRGPQETQYF,TRBV5-1,NA,TRBJ2-5,NA
TGTGCCAGCAGGCCAACTCAGGGAACTGGAAACACCATATATTTT,CASRPTQGTGNTIYF,TRBV6-6,NA,TRBJ1-3,NA
TGTGCCAGCAGTTGGAGGGGACTAGCGGGAGGGTCCTCTGGGGCCAACGTCCTGACTTTC,CASSWRGLAGGSSGANVLTF,TRBV6-2/TRBV6-3,NA,TRBJ2-6,TRBD2
TGTGCCAGCAGTCAGTGGACAGGCATGACCTACGAGCAGTACTTC,CASSQWTGMTYEQYF,TRBV5-6,NA,TRBJ2-7,TRBD1